Below are 9 T cell receptor beta chains sequenced from a single sample in a study of cytomegalovirus exposure and HLA in healthy donors. A multiplex PCR was run with 60 Vbeta primers and 13 Jbeta primers. Method: immunoSEQ multiplex PCR; TCRdb's copy keeps in-frame clones and lacks some. The data contain around 170,000 clones, 84% of them seen just once; the ten biggest clones take up around 2.8%. Sequencing input: PBMCs. These receptors were collected from a woman between 45 and 65 years old in good health and CMV-seropositive.

The V and J genes are TRBV7-8 and TRBJ2-3; 10 bases line up with TRBD2. Germline trimming cut 1 base from V and 6 bases from J; bases unmatched to any gene: 4. The germline CDR1 and CDR2 sequences are SGHVS and FQNEAQ. This CDR3 has 15 residues. CDR3 DNA sequence: TGTGCCAGCAGCTTAGAGCGGGGGGGCCCCGATACGCAGTATTTT. Protein product: CASSLERGGPDTQYF.

The CDR3 DNA sequence: TGTGCCAGCAGCTTGACCTCGCGGGGATCCGCGCGAAACACCATATATTTT. The encoded protein is CASSLTSRGSARNTIYF. The chain employs TRBV5-6 and TRBJ1-3; no clear D gene. CDR3 size: 17 residues. Germline V gene sequence: CDR1 SGHDT, CDR2 YYEEEE. Trimming left V 1 base short and J 5 bases short, with 19 bases between. The full variable domain, its missing parts supplied by reference TRBV5-6 and TRBJ1-3, is DAGVTQSPTHLIKTRGQQVTLRCSPKSGHDTVSWYQQALGQGPQFIFQYYEEEERQRGNFPDRFSGHQFPNYSSELNVNALLLGDSALYLCASSLTSRGSARNTIYFGEGSWLTVV.

This clone has a handful of counts. The chain carries TRBV2 and TRBJ1-3; 8 nucleotides align to TRBD1. The CDR3 runs to 13 residues. V lost 10 bases to trimming and J lost 0 bases; unmatched junction nucleotides: 2. The germline gives CDR1 SNHLY, CDR2 FYNNEI. CDR3 residues: CATGGYSGNTIYF. DNA for the CDR3: TGTGCCACAGGGGGCTACTCTGGAAACACCATATATTTT.

This clone was observed a handful of times. This may be a read error, as it is one base from a much larger clone. Other DNA sequences in this sample translate to the same CDR3. This chain connects TRBV2 to TRBJ1-2; TRBD1 might be the D (5 bases). The CDR3 totals 16 residues. Germline loops: CDR1 SNHLY, CDR2 FYNNEI. As DNA, the CDR3 is TGTGCCAGCATACCGGGAGCAAGAAAAGGGGTTGATGGCTACACTTTC. Its protein is CASIPGARKGVDGYTF.

The chain carries TRBV11-2 and TRBJ2-3; 10 bases map to TRBD2. This CDR3 is 15 amino acids long. The germline CDR1 and CDR2 sequences are SGHAT and FQNNGV. Germline trimming cut 5 bases from V and 5 bases from J; bases unmatched to any gene: 7. The CDR3 is CASSKERGGRDTQYF. The CDR3 DNA reads TGTGCCAGCAGCAAAGAGCGGGGGGGCCGAGATACGCAGTATTTT.

This chain uses TRBV7-9 with TRBJ2-3; the D is unclear. Trimming pared 6 bases from V and 0 bases from J, leaving 16 bases between. CDR1 SEHNR and CDR2 FQNEAQ come from the germline V gene (reference sequence). The CDR3 length is 16 residues. The chain's CDR3 is CASSRFATPSTDTQYF. The CDR3 bases are TGTGCCAGCAGTCGCTTCGCGACACCTAGCACAGATACGCAGTATTTT.

The chain uses TRBV16 and TRBJ1-5, with 8 bases aligning to TRBD1. CDR3 length equals 15 residues. Germline trimming cut 0 bases from V and 6 bases from J; bases unmatched to any gene: 4. Germline values: CDR1 KGHSY, CDR2 FQNENV. The CDR3 sequence is CASSQSDRGSQPQHF. In DNA, the CDR3 is TGTGCCAGCAGCCAATCTGACAGGGGCAGTCAGCCCCAGCATTTT. Full variable domain (rest looked up from reference TRBV16 and TRBJ1-5): GEEVAQTPKHLVRGEGQKAKLYCAPIKGHSYVFWYQQVLKNEFKFLISFQNENVFDETGMPKERFSAKCLPNSPCSLEIQATKLEDSAVYFCASSQSDRGSQPQHFGDGTRLSIL.

The gene calls are TRBV18 and TRBJ2-2; 7 nucleotides align to TRBD1. V gave up 5 bases and J gave up 4 bases; unmatched junction bases: 10. CDR1 is KGHSH and CDR2 is LQKENI in the germline V gene. The CDR3 has 16 residues. CDR3: CASSGRDSFPTGELFF. The CDR3 region has the DNA TGTGCCAGCTCAGGCCGGGACAGTTTTCCCACCGGGGAGCTGTTTTTT. The full variable domain, rest sourced from reference TRBV18 and TRBJ2-2, is NAGVMQNPRHLVRRRGQEARLRCSPMKGHSHVYWYRQLPEEGLKFMVYLQKENIIDESGMPKERFSAEFPKEGPSILRIQQVVRGDSAAYFCASSGRDSFPTGELFFGEGSRLTVL.

This chain connects TRBV29-1 to TRBJ2-1; TRBD2 agrees at 15 bases. V trimming: 5 bases; J trimming: 2 bases; junction bases outside the gene matches: 7. There are 17 residues in the CDR3. Germline V gene lookup returns CDR1 SQVTM and CDR2 ANQGSEA. CDR3 DNA sequence: TGCAGCGTTCCGGGACTAGCGGGGGGCTCGACCTACAATGAGCAGTTCTTC. It encodes CSVPGLAGGSTYNEQFF.